A single T cell receptor beta chain is shown here with its context. Its specificity is not known. The data are from a study of T cells in Graves' hyperthyroidism and ophthalmopathy. Whole-study results and caveats: Ophthalmopathy and stable hyperthyroidism were told apart by a 13 V-J model. The model forecast ophthalmopathy, anticipating it by a median around 6.9 months before onset.

J lost 1 base, V lost 4 bases, and 15 bases had no gene match. This CDR3 is 18 amino acids long. Germline V lookup: CDR1 LNHDA, CDR2 SQIVND (reference sequence). What was amplified from RNA transcripts were TCR beta CDR3 regions. The HTBI primer set was used in a first-round RT-PCR of the TCR CDR3. TCRdb re-derived calls from the multiplex PCR reads in MiXCR, one entry per CDR3 protein. The data contain some 740,000 distinct CDR3 sequences, about 14% of them singletons. Clinicians diagnosed patients from clinical symptoms, serum thyroxine and TRAb, thyroid ultrasound and orbital computed tomography. Sequencing was performed on blood. V gene TRBV19 combines with J gene TRBJ2-7, with 8 nucleotides matching TRBD1. This TCR derives from a young woman with Graves' hyperthyroidism. The CDR3 region is CASSTRTDGQGRSYEQYF. CDR3 DNA sequence: TGTGCCAGTAGTACCCGGACCGACGGACAGGGAAGGTCCTACGAGCAGTACTTC.